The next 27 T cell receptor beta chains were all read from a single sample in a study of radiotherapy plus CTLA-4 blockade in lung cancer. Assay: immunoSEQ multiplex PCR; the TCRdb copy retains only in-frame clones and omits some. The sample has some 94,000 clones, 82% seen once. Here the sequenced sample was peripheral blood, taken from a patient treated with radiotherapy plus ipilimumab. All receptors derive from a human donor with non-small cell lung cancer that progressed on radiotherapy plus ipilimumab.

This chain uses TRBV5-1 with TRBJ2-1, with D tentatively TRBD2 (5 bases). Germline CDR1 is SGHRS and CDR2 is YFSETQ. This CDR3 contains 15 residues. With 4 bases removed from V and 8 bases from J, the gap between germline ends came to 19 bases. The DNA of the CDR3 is TGCGCCAGCAGCAGGGAGCGTCAGCAAAGGGATGAGCAGTTCTTC. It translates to CASSRERQQRDEQFF.

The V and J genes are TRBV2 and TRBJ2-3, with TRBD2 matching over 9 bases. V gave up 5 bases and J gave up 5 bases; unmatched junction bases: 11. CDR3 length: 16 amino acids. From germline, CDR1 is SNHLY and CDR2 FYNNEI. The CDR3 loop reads CASSPDSGRLGDTQYF. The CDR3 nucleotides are TGTGCCAGCAGTCCGGATAGCGGGAGATTGGGAGATACGCAGTATTTT.

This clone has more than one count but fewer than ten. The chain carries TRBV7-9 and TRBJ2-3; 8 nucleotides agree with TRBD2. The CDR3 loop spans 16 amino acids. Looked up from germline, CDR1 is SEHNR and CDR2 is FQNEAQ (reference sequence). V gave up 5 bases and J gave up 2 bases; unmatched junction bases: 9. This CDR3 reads CASSGPPSGSTDTQYF. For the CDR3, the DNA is TGTGCCAGCAGCGGCCCACCTAGCGGGTCCACAGATACGCAGTATTTT.

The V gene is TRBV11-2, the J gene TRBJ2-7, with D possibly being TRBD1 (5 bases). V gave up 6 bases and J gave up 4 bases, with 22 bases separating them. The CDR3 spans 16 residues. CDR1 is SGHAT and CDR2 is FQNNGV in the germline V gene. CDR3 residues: CASRPFPSDKKYEQYF. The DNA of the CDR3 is TGTGCCAGCAGGCCCTTTCCCTCGGACAAAAAATACGAGCAGTACTTC.

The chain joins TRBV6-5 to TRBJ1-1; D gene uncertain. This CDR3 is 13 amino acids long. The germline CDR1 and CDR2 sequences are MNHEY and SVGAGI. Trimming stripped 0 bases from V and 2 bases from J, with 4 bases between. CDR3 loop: CASSYSFNTEAFF. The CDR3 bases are TGTGCCAGCAGTTACTCGTTTAACACTGAAGCTTTCTTT.

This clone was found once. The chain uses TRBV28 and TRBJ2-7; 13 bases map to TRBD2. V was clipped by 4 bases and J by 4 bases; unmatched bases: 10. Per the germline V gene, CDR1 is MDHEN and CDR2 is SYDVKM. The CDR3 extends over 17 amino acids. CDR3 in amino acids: CASSSIKGLAGVYEQYV. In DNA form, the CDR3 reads TGTGCCAGCAGTTCCATTAAAGGACTAGCGGGGGTTTACGAGCAGTACGTC.

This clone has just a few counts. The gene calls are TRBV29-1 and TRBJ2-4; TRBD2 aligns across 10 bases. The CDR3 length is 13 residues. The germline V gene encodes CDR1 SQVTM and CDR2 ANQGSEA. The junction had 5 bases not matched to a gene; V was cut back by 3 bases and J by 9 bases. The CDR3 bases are TGCAGCGTTGAGATAGCGGGAGGAGTCATTCAGTACTTC. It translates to CSVEIAGGVIQYF.

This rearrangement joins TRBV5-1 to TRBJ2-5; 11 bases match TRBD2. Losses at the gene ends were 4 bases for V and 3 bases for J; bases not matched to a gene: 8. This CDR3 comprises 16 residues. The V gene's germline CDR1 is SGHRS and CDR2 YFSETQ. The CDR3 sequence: CASSKTSGSYEETQYF. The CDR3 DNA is TGCGCCAGCAGCAAAACTAGCGGGAGTTACGAAGAGACCCAGTACTTC.

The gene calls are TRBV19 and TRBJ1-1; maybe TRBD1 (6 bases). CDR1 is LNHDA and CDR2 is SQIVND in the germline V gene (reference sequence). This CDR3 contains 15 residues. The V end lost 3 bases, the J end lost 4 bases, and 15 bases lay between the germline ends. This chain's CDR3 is CASSIANRDATEAFF. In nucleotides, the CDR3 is TGTGCCAGTAGTATCGCCAACAGGGACGCCACTGAAGCTTTCTTT.

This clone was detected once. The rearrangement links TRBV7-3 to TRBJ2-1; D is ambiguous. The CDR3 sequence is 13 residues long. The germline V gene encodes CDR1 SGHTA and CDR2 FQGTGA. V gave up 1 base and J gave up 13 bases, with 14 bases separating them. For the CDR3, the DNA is TGTGCCAGCAGCTTAAGTGGAGAGATGAAACAGTTCTTC. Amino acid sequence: CASSLSGEMKQFF.

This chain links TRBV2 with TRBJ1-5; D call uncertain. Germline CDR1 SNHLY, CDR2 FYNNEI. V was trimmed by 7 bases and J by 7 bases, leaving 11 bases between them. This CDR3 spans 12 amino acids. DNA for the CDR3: TGTGCCAGCACCAGGTTGGGGCAGCCCCAGCATTTT. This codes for CASTRLGQPQHF.

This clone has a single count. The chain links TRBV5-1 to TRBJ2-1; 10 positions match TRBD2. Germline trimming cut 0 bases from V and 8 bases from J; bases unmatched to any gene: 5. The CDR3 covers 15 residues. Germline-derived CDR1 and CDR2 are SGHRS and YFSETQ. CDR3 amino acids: CASSLVSGRRHEQFF. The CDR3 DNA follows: TGCGCCAGCAGCTTGGTTAGCGGGAGGCGGCATGAGCAGTTCTTC.

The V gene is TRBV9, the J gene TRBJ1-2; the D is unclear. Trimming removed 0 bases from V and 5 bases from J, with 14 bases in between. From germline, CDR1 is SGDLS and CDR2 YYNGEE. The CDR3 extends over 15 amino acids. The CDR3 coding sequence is TGTGCCAGCAGCGTAGATGGAGAGGGCGCATATGGCTACACCTTC. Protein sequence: CASSVDGEGAYGYTF.

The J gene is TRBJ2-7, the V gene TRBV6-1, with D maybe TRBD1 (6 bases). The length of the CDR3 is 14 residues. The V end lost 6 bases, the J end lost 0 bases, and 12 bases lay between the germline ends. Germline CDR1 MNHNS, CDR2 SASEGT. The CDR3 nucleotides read TGTGCCAGCAGATTGGGACATAACTCCTACGAGCAGTACGTC. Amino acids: CASRLGHNSYEQYV.

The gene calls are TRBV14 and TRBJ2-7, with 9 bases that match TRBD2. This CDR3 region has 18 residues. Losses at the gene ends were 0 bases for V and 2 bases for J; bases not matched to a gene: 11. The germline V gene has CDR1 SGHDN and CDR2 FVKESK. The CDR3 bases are TGTGCCAGCAGCCAAGAATGTCCCCTACCTAGCGGGGCCTACGAGCAGTACGTC. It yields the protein CASSQECPLPSGAYEQYV.

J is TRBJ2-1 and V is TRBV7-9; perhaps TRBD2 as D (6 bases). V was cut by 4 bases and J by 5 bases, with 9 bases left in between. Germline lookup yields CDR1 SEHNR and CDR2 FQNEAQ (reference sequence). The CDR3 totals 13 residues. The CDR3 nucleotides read TGTGCCAGCAGCTCACCGGGGGACAATGAGCAGTTCTTC. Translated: CASSSPGDNEQFF.

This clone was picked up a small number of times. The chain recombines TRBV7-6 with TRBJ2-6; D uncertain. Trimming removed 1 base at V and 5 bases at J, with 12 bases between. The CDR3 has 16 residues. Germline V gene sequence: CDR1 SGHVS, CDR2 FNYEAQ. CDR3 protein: CASSLVGSNRANVLTF. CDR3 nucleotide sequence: TGTGCCAGCAGCTTAGTAGGGTCTAATCGGGCCAACGTCCTGACTTTC.

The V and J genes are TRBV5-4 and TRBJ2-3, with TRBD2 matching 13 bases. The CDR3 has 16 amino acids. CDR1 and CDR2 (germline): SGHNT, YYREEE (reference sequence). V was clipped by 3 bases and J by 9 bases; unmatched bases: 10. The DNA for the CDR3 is TGTGCCAGCAGCTGGACTAGCGGGAGCGACCCGCGCACGCAGTATTTT. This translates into CASSWTSGSDPRTQYF. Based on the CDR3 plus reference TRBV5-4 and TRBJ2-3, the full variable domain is ETGVTQSPTHLIKTRGQQVTLRCSSQSGHNTVSWYQQALGQGPQFIFQYYREEENGRGNFPPRFSGLQFPNYSSELNVNALELDDSALYLCASSWTSGSDPRTQYFGPGTRLTVL.

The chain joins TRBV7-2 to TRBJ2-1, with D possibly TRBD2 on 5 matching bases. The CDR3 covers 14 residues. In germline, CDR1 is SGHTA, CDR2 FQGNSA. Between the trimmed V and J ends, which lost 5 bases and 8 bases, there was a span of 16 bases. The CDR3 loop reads CASSPRAGPDEQFF. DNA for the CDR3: TGTGCCAGCAGCCCTAGGGCGGGTCCGGATGAGCAGTTCTTC.

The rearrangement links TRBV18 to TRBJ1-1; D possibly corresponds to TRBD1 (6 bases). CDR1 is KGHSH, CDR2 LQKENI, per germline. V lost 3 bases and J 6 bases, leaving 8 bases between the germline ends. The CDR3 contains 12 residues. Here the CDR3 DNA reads TGTGCCAGCTCACCGGGGGGGCCTGAAGCTTTCTTT. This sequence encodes CASSPGGPEAFF.

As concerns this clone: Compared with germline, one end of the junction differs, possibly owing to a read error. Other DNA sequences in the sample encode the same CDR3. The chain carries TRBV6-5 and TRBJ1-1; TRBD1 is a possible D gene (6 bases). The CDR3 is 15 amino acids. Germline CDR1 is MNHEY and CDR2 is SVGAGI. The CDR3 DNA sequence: TGTGCCAGCAGTTACTACCGGACAGAGAACACTGAAGCCTTCTTT. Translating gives CASSYYRTENTEAFF.

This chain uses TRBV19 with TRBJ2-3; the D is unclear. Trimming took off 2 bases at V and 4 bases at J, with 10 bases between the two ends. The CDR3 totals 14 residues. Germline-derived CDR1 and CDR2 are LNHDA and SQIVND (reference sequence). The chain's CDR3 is CASSIWGIPDTQYF. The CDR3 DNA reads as TGTGCCAGTAGTATATGGGGAATCCCAGATACGCAGTATTTT.

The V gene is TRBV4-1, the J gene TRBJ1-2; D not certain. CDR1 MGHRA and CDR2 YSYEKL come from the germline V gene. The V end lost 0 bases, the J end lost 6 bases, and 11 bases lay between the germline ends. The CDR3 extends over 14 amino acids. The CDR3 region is CASSQDIHADGYTF. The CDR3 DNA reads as TGCGCCAGCAGCCAAGATATACATGCGGATGGCTACACCTTC.

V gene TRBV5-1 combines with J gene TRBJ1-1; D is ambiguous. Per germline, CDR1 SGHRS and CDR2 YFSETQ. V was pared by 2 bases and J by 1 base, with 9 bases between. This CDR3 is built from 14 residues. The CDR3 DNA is TGCGCCAGCAGCTTCGGGCAGGCGAACACTGAAGCTTTCTTT. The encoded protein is CASSFGQANTEAFF.

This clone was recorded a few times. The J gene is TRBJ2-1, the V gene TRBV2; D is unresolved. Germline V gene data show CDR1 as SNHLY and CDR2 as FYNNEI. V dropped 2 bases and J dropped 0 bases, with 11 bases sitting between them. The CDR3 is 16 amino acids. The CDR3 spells CASSESEPSSYNEQFF. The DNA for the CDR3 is TGTGCCAGCAGTGAATCCGAGCCGAGCTCCTACAATGAGCAGTTCTTC.

DNA of the CDR3: TGTGCCAGCAGCTTAGGGGACCAAGATACGCAGTATTTT. Its protein product is CASSLGDQDTQYF. The rearrangement uses TRBV7-6 and TRBJ2-3; D assignment may be TRBD1 or TRBD2 (5 bases each). V lost 1 base to trimming and J lost 5 bases, with 7 bases between them. This CDR3 is built from 13 residues. The V gene's germline CDR1 is SGHVS and CDR2 FNYEAQ.

The CDR3 DNA follows: TGTGCCAGCAGCAAAGGGGCTAGCGGGAGTTACAATGAGCAGTTCTTC. It yields the protein CASSKGASGSYNEQFF. The chain couples TRBV21-1 to TRBJ2-1; TRBD2 was called by the table and not checked on the DNA. TRBV21-1 is a pseudogene. The CDR3 covers 16 residues.